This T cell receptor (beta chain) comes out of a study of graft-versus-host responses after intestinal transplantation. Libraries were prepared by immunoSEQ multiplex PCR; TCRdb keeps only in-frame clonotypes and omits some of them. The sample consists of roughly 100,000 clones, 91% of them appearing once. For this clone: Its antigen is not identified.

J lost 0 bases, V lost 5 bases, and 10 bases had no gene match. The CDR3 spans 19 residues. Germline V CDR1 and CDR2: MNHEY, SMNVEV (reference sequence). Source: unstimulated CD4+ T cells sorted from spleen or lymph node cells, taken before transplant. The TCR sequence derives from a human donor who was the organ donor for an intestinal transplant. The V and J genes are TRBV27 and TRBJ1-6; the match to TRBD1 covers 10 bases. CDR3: CASSARQGASSSYNSPLHF. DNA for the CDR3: TGTGCCAGCAGTGCCCGACAGGGGGCCTCCAGCTCCTATAATTCACCCCTCCACTTT.